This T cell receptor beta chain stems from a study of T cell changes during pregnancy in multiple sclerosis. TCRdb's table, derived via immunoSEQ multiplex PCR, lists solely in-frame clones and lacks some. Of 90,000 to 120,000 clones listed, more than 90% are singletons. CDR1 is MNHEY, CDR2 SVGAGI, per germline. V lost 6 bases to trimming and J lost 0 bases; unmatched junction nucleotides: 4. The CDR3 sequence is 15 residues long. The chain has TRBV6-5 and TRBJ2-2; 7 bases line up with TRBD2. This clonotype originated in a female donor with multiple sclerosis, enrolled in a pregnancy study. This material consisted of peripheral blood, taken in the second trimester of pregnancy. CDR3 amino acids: CASSWTSSNTGELFF. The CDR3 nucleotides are TGTGCCAGCAGCTGGACTAGTTCGAACACCGGGGAGCTGTTTTTT.